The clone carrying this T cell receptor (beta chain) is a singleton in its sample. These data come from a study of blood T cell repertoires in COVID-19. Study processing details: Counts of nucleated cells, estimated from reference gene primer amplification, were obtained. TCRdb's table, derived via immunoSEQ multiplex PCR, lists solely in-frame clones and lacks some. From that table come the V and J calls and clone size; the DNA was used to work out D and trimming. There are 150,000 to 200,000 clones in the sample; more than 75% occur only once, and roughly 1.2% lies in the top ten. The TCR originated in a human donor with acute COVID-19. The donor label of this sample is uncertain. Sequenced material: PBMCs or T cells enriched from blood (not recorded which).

CDR3 nucleotides: TGTGCCAGCAGCCTGAACGGCAGGGAGGACATTCAGTACTTC. Encoded protein: CASSLNGREDIQYF. V is TRBV7-2 and J is TRBJ2-4, with a tentative D call TRBD2 (6 bases). CDR3 length: 14 amino acids. In germline, CDR1 is SGHTA, CDR2 FQGNSA. Trimming stripped 5 bases from V and 8 bases from J, with 16 bases between.